This T cell receptor beta chain came from a study of shared clonotypes between healthy human individuals (TCRdb year 2020). Regarding the research as a whole: A couple of women and a few men aged 18 to 49 years were included in the cohort. For each donor, CD4 naive and CD4 memory were each given three plates, CD8 naive was given two plates, and CD8 memory was given one plate. Blood TCR repertoires of about 5 healthy adults were deeply sequenced to estimate repertoire size and the extent of clonotype sharing between individuals. Libraries were prepared and TCR repertoires were sequenced by different laboratories using diverse techniques, in order to increase sequencing depth and limit assay-specific biases. Leukapheresis yielded between about 0.85 and 10 billion PBMCs per donor.

The paper's findings and limits, for the study overall: Compared with non-shared clonotypes, the clonotypes found in all four sorted-subset donors had higher generation probabilities. Pairwise subsampling led to the expectation that sequencing depth would affect the degree of clonotype sharing among donors. Incomplete sequencing was indicated by rarefaction of sorted-subset datasets, despite the large sequencing depth. Sharing across several donors was observed for 5% to 6.5% of naive CD4, about 4% of naive CD8, about 2.3% of memory CD4, and over 0.3% of memory CD8 clonotypes. Sampling was restricted to blood, and TCR repertoires in tissues likely differ from the TCR repertoires found in blood. Naive subsets generally had larger estimated clonotype richness than memory subsets. The small number of donors limited the genetic and exposure-history diversity represented.

As to this clone: Its recognized antigen is unknown. No base qualities exist here, and no much larger clone lies one base off it.

Healthy HIV-negative adults with no recently reported acute infections or vaccinations were included as donors. Every donor was a Caucasian adult living in Nashville, Tennessee, USA. Magnetic negative selection was used to enrich CD4+ T cells, after which naive cells were positively selected on CD45RA and the negative fraction became the memory subset. Blood was collected by leukapheresis, and PBMCs were isolated by Ficoll-Histopaque density gradient centrifugation and then cryopreserved in liquid nitrogen vapor phase. Analytical flow cytometry was used to check the purity and quantity of every magnetically sorted T cell population. From each sorted fraction, genomic DNA was isolated and quantified by UV absorbance on a Nanodrop 2000c. Using the deep immunoSEQ assay, TCR CDR3 regions were amplified from genomic DNA by multiplex PCR. Extracted genomic DNA from each cell subset was spread evenly across all wells of several immunoSEQ 96-well plates, with each plate serving as a replicate. Each replicate PCR for sorted subsets received around 210 ng genomic DNA, equal to roughly 30,000 T cell genomes. Purified libraries were quantified with a Qubit 3.0 fluorometer, sized on a Bioanalyzer 2100, and re-quantified with the KAPA Library Quantification kit. A separate single-read 150-cycle Illumina NextSeq 550 flow cell was used to sequence each immunoSEQ 96-well plate. The study's processing was this. Because only junctional sequences without quality scores were contained in the immunoSEQ output, filtering matching that applied to full-length reads could not be performed. Sequences were annotated with PyIR, a Python wrapper for IgBLAST v1.9, using IMGT germline references to assign V/J genes and CDR3. Reads were removed for weak V/J assignments (E-value above 1e-6), missing CDR3, stop codons, out-of-frame junctions, or ambiguous translated residues. V3J clonotypes were defined as sequences sharing an identical inferred V gene, J gene, and CDR3 amino acid sequence. To compute the percentage overlap between repertoires, the number of shared unique clonotypes was divided by the size of the smaller repertoire. RTK rarefaction, the Chao1 estimator, and Recon v2.1 estimates of unobserved clonotypes were used to assess repertoire richness. Generation probabilities for all TCRbeta clonotypes obtained by the gDNA method from a handful of donors were computed using OLGA. This immuneACCESS table, as held by TCRdb, lists in-frame sequences with V and J called but not all clones. Of the missing ones, under half trace to an unresolved V gene in checked studies; the others have no known cause. That table gives V, J and clone size, and the DNA gave D and trimming. This sample lists more than 2,000,000 clones; 93% were detected once. In total, the top ten clones hold about 0.37% of the sample.

The germline V gene provides CDR1 MNHEY and CDR2 SVGAGI. Trimmed from V: 2 bases; trimmed from J: 10 bases; junction bases lacking a gene match: 2. The CDR3 runs 13 residues from the cysteine to the phenylalanine. Only CDR3 DNA remains: 39 bases, in frame from the first base. Sample: naive CD4+ T cells from PBMCs. The label giving this sample's cell subset or site can be read as: CD45RA+ positively selected. The chain is encoded by TRBV6-5 joined to TRBJ2-1; 10 middle bases align to TRBD1. The TCR sequence derives from a young man in good health. Some clones in this sample may be carry-over from other donors' samples. At the DNA level, the sequence is TGTGCCAGCAGTTACCGACAGGGGGCCGAGCAGTTCTTC. Its protein product is CASSYRQGAEQFF.